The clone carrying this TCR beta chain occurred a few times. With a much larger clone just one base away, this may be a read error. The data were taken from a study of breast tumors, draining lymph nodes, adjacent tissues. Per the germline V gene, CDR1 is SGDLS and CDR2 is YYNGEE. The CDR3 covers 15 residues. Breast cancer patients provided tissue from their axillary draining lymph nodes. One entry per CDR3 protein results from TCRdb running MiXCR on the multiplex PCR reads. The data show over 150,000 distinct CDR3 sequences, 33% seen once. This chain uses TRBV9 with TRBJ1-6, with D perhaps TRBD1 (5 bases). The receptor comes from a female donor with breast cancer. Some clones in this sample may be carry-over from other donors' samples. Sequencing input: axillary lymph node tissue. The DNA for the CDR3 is TGTGCCAGCAGCCCCGGCTCAGGGAGGGAATCACCCCCCCACTTT. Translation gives CASSPGSGRESPPHF.